The 18 T cell receptor beta chains listed next were all sequenced from one sample in a study of Graves' ophthalmopathy and Graves' hyperthyroidism. The study amplified TCR beta CDR3 regions using RNA transcripts. A first-round RT-PCR used HTBI primers, followed by a second-round multiplex PCR. One entry per CDR3 protein results from TCRdb running MiXCR on the multiplex PCR reads. The profile shows about 740,000 distinct CDR3 sequences, about 44% of them singletons. Sequencing was performed on peripheral blood. The origin of the receptors is an adult man with Graves' ophthalmopathy.

J is TRBJ2-5 and V is TRBV5-1; D call uncertain. The V end was cut by 0 bases, the J end by 4 bases, with 13 bases between. From germline, CDR1 is SGHRS and CDR2 YFSETQ. The CDR3 is 15 residues long. CDR3 bases: TGCGCCAGCAGCTTGGAGGGCAACCCCGGAGAGACCCAGTACTTC. Amino acids: CASSLEGNPGETQYF.

The CDR3 loop is CSANSLAGGNTEAFF. As DNA, the CDR3 is TGCAGTGCTAACTCCCTAGCAGGGGGGAACACTGAAGCTTTCTTT. The chain is built from TRBV20-1 and TRBJ1-1, with TRBD1 matching over 7 bases. Germline CDR1 is DFQATT and CDR2 is SNEGSKA (reference sequence). This CDR3 comprises 15 residues. With 4 bases clipped from V and 1 base from J, the junction kept 9 bases outside the gene matches.

Details on this clonotype: This may stem from a read error, because a much larger clone lies one nucleotide away. The CDR3 ends on some other residue instead of the conserved phenylalanine or tryptophan, so this is likely a read error. The chain uses TRBV10-3 and TRBJ2-7; D not certain. Germline CDR1 reads ENHRY; CDR2 reads SYGVKD. There are 13 residues in the CDR3. DNA of the CDR3: TGTGCCAGCAGTTTCATCCGAGGCTACGAGCAGTACTCC. Its protein product is CASSFIRGYEQYS.

This clonotype was seen many times. A read error may produce the germline difference seen at one junction end. The chain combines TRBV2 with TRBJ1-2, with 7 bases aligning to TRBD1. The germline CDR1 and CDR2 sequences are SNHLY and FYNNEI. The CDR3 is 12 residues long. In DNA, the CDR3 is TGTACCAGCAGAGGGACAGCCTATGGCTACACCTTC. Its translation: CTSRGTAYGYTF.

This clonotype occurred a few times. The chain uses TRBV7-2 and TRBJ1-5; tentative D call: TRBD1 (5 bases). This CDR3 region has 14 residues. Trimming cost V 7 bases and J 0 bases, with 10 bases left between them. Per the germline V gene, CDR1 is SGHTA and CDR2 is FQGNSA. For the CDR3, the DNA is TGTGCCAGCATTGGGGGGTTTAGCAATCAGCCCCAGCATTTT. This sequence encodes CASIGGFSNQPQHF.

Concerning this clonotype: It is likely a read error, because the conserved phenylalanine at the end of the CDR3 is missing. The chain combines TRBV2 with TRBJ2-7, with D possibly TRBD1 on 6 matching bases. The CDR3 is made up of 15 amino acids. CDR1 is SNHLY, CDR2 FYNNEI, per germline. V was clipped by 6 bases and J by 2 bases, with 17 bases between them. The CDR3 loop reads CASSRTGYPTYEQYL. CDR3 bases: TGTGCCAGCAGCCGTACAGGGTATCCGACCTACGAGCAGTACCTC.

A remark on this clonotype: The final CDR3 position lacks the conserved phenylalanine or tryptophan, pointing to a likely read error. The chain combines TRBV14 with TRBJ2-7; the D is unclear. Looked up from germline, CDR1 is SGHDN and CDR2 is FVKESK. The V and J ends lost 1 base and 9 bases respectively, with 7 bases between them. The CDR3 spans 11 residues. CDR3 region: CASSQGVGQYL. CDR3 DNA sequence: TGTGCCAGCAGCCAAGGGGTAGGGCAGTACCTC.

Note on this clonotype: The conserved closing phenylalanine or tryptophan is absent in this CDR3, likely reflecting a read error. The CDR3 DNA sequence: TGCAGTGCTAGAGATAGCCGGGAGAGCGTAGAGACCCAGTACCTC. Residues: CSARDSRESVETQYL. The V gene is TRBV20-1, the J gene TRBJ2-5, with D maybe TRBD2 (6 bases). The CDR3 length is 15 residues. V was pared by 0 bases and J by 4 bases, with 15 bases between. The V gene's germline CDR1 is DFQATT and CDR2 SNEGSKA (reference sequence).

The chain links TRBV15 to TRBJ1-2; no clear D. CDR1 LNHNV and CDR2 YYDKDF come from the germline V gene (reference sequence). Trimming shortened V by 3 bases and J by 3 bases, and 11 bases separated the two germline ends. This CDR3 is 14 amino acids long. The CDR3 bases are TGTGCCACCAGCAGCAAACTACCAGACTATGGCTACACCTTC. It specifies CATSSKLPDYGYTF.

This clonotype came up a few times. This chain connects TRBV3-2 to TRBJ1-6; the DNA was not compared with TRBD1, the D call given in the table. TRBV3-2 is described as a pseudogene. The CDR3 spans 17 residues. The CDR3 reads CASSRTAGDKVFSPLHF. CDR3 nucleotide sequence: TGTGCCAGCAGCCGAACCGCAGGGGACAAGGTTTTTTCACCCCTCCACTTT.

The chain couples TRBV15 to TRBJ2-1; 12 positions agree with TRBD2. The CDR3 extends over 16 amino acids. The V and J ends lost 3 bases and 7 bases, in that order; junction bases with no gene match: 7. Germline CDR1 is LNHNV and CDR2 is YYDKDF (reference sequence). The CDR3 loop is CATSREGLAGWNEQFF. In nucleotides, the CDR3 is TGTGCCACCAGCAGGGAGGGACTAGCGGGCTGGAATGAGCAGTTCTTC.

This clonotype has more than one count but fewer than ten. The CDR3 DNA is TGTGCCAGCAGCTATGGGACAGAGAATGAAAAACTGTTTTTT. This codes for CASSYGTENEKLFF. The V gene is TRBV7-9, the J gene TRBJ1-4, with TRBD1 matching 7 bases. CDR3 size: 14 residues. CDR1 and CDR2 (germline): SEHNR, FQNEAQ (reference sequence). J lost 5 bases, V lost 4 bases, and 4 bases had no gene match.

This clonotype was detected ten times or more. The V and J genes are TRBV29-1 and TRBJ2-7; D is possibly TRBD1 (6 bases). The length of the CDR3 is 13 residues. Between the trimmed V and J ends, which lost 5 bases and 1 base, there was a span of 12 bases. Looked up from germline, CDR1 is SQVTM and CDR2 is ANQGSEA. The DNA of the CDR3 is TGCAGCGTTAAGGACAGTCAATCCTACGAGCAGTACTTC. Protein sequence: CSVKDSQSYEQYF.

This clonotype has at least ten counts. The CDR3 here is CASAGQGRFSNQPQHF. CDR3 nucleotides: TGTGCCAGTGCGGGACAGGGGCGATTTAGCAATCAGCCCCAGCATTTT. The chain joins TRBV19 to TRBJ1-5, with 10 bases fitting TRBD1. Trimming removed 8 bases from V and 0 bases from J; junction bases left unmatched: 7. Germline CDR1 LNHDA, CDR2 SQIVND (reference sequence). This CDR3 contains 16 residues.

This clonotype was detected many times. This chain connects TRBV2 to TRBJ1-2; 8 nucleotides line up with TRBD1. Looked up from germline, CDR1 is SNHLY and CDR2 is FYNNEI. Unmatched junction bases numbered 7, after V lost 4 bases and J lost 6 bases. The CDR3 is 14 residues long. CDR3 loop: CASSGSGGANGYTF. The CDR3 nucleotides are TGTGCCAGCAGTGGATCAGGGGGCGCGAATGGCTACACCTTC.

This clonotype showed up many times. V is TRBV5-6 and J is TRBJ1-5; 9 bases agree with TRBD1. V gave up 2 bases and J gave up 3 bases; unmatched junction bases: 3. The CDR3 is made up of 15 amino acids. The V gene's germline CDR1 is SGHDT and CDR2 YYEEEE. The CDR3 is CASSFGTGNNQPQHF. CDR3 nucleotide sequence: TGTGCCAGCAGCTTCGGGACAGGGAACAATCAGCCCCAGCATTTT.

This clonotype was seen repeatedly, ten times or more. The rearrangement uses TRBV2 and TRBJ2-5; no clear D gene. Trimming shortened V by 6 bases and J by 6 bases, and 11 bases separated the two germline ends. Germline V gene data show CDR1 as SNHLY and CDR2 as FYNNEI. The CDR3 is made up of 12 amino acids. The CDR3 DNA reads as TGTGCCAGCAGAGTAGTCGGCCAGACCCAGTACTTC. Translation gives CASRVVGQTQYF.

The CDR3 sequence: CASSQRNELFF. The CDR3 DNA reads as TGTGCCAGCAGCCAGAGGAACGAGTTGTTTTTT. The rearrangement joins TRBV14 to TRBJ2-2; D call uncertain. V was cut by 3 bases and J by 15 bases, with 11 bases left in between. The CDR3 contains 11 residues. Germline V lookup: CDR1 SGHDN, CDR2 FVKESK.